Reported below is one TCR beta chain. Antigen unknown. The sample's time point: week 23, last vaccination. Vaccine doses each comprised 300 ug of mutant IDH1 20-mer peptide, with topical imiquimod. Libraries were prepared by immunoSEQ multiplex PCR; TCRdb keeps only in-frame clonotypes and omits some of them. The table lists around 76,000 clones, about 85% of them singletons. The CDR3 totals 12 residues. Germline values: CDR1 MDHEN, CDR2 SYDVKM. V dropped 4 bases and J dropped 11 bases, with 12 bases sitting between them. These data are taken from a study of a mutant IDH1 vaccine in newly diagnosed glioma. Study-wide background: Patients were given eight vaccinations, scheduled in weeks 1, 3, 5, 7, 11, 15, 19 and 23. Initiation of the vaccine course occurred 4-6 weeks after radiotherapy alone, or alongside temozolomide cycles.

Study results and limitations: Pseudoprogression looked unconnected to shifts in top peripheral T cell clonotypes.

Sequences were derived from PBMCs, sampled from a glioma patient whose treatment included an IDH1 peptide vaccine. The chain has TRBV28 and TRBJ1-5; no definite D call. The TCR was taken from a woman aged 45-65 years with glioma. The CDR3 DNA follows: TGTGCCAGCAGTTCCCCCCATGCGGCCCAGCATTTT. Amino acid sequence: CASSSPHAAQHF.